This entry features one TCR beta chain sequence. Antigen unknown. The repertoire was sequenced with immunoSEQ multiplex PCR; TCRdb's copy has only in-frame clones and lacks some. The sample carries 70,000 or so clones, 75% to 90% recorded once. The CDR3 extends over 14 amino acids. V was cut by 0 bases and J by 0 bases, with 6 bases left in between. Germline-derived CDR1 and CDR2 are MGHRA and YSYEKL. This entry is derived from a study of T cell responses to AZD1222 COVID-19 vaccine. General study results and limits: Across spike, vaccine-associated CD4 TCRs were found, dominant at 160-218 and 743-854. The donor cohort was predominantly white British with a female majority, and clonal diversity may have been underestimated. Following two doses of AZD1222, Spike-specific TCR breadth and depth rose.

The V call is TRBV4-1, the J call TRBJ2-7; D perhaps matches TRBD1 (5 bases). The receptor's source is an adult who received the AZD1222 COVID-19 vaccine. Sequencing was performed on peripheral blood, taken 28 days after the second AZD1222 dose. CDR3 in amino acids: CASSQEGVSYEQYF. CDR3 in DNA: TGCGCCAGCAGCCAAGAAGGGGTCTCCTACGAGCAGTACTTC.